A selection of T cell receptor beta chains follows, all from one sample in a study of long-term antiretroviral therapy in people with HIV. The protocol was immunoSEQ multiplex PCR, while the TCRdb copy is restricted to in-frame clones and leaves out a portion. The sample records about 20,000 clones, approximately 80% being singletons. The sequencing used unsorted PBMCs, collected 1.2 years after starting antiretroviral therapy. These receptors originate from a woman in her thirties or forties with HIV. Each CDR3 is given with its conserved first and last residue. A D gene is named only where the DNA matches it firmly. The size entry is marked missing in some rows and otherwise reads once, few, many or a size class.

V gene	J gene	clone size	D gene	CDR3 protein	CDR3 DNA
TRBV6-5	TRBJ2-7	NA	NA	CASSSLALEQYF	TGTGCCAGCAGTTCTCTAGCTCTGGAGCAGTACTTC
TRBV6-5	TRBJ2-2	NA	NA	CASLGNTGELFF	TGTGCCAGTCTAGGGAACACCGGGGAGCTGTTTTTT
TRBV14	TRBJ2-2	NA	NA	CASRPYTGELFF	TGTGCCAGCAGACCTTACACCGGGGAGCTGTTTTTT
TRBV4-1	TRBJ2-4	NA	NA	CASSQEGQGLENIQYF	TGCGCCAGCAGCCAAGAGGGGCAGGGGCTGGAAAACATTCAGTACTTC
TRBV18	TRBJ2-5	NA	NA	CASSTPETQYF	TGTGCCAGCTCAACCCCGGAGACCCAGTACTTC
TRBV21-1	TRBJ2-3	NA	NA	CASSKADSGQGRSDTQYF	TGTGCCAGCAGCAAAGCGGACTCGGGACAGGGGAGGTCAGATACGCAGTATTTT
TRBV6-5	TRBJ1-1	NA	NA	CASRSLDTEAFF	TGTGCCAGCAGGTCTTTGGACACTGAAGCTTTCTTT
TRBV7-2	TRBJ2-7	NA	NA	CASSSRRGGEQYF	TGTGCCAGCAGCTCCAGACGGGGTGGGGAGCAGTACTTC
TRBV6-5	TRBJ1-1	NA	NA	CASSSRTAMNTEAFF	TGTGCCAGCAGTTCCCGGACAGCAATGAACACTGAAGCTTTCTTT
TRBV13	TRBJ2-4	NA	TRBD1	CASSIGQGNIQYF	TGTGCCAGCAGCATAGGACAGGGTAACATTCAGTACTTC
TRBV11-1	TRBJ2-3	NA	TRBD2	CASSSGRVTDTQYF	TGTGCCAGCAGCAGCGGGAGGGTCACAGATACGCAGTATTTT
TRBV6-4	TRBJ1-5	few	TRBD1	CASSETGGQPQHF	TGTGCCAGCAGCGAGACAGGGGGACAGCCCCAGCATTTT
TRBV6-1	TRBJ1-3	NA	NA	CASSVQSRMSGPGNTIYF	TGTGCCAGCAGTGTCCAGAGTCGGATGTCAGGGCCTGGAAACACCATATATTTT
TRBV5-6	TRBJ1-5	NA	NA	CASSFGGLGNQPQHF	TGTGCCAGCAGCTTCGGGGGGCTTGGCAATCAGCCCCAGCATTTT
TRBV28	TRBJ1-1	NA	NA	CASSFDPAGKGRSRAFF	TGTGCCAGCAGTTTCGACCCGGCGGGGAAAGGGAGGAGTCGAGCTTTCTTT
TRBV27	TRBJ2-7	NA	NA	CASSLIPTYEQYF	TGTGCCAGCAGTTTAATCCCTACATACGAGCAGTACTTC
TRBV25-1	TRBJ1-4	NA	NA	CASSAQGLTTNEKLFF	TGTGCCAGCAGTGCACAGGGACTGACAACTAATGAAAAACTGTTTTTT
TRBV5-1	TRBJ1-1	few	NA	CASSEGATDLTEAFF	TGCGCCAGCAGCGAAGGGGCCACCGACCTCACTGAAGCTTTCTTT
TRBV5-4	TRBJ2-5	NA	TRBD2	CASSGGTSGPQETQYF	TGTGCCAGCAGTGGAGGGACTAGCGGACCCCAAGAGACCCAGTACTTC
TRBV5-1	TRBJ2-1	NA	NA	CASNGRGEQFF	TGCGCCAGCAACGGACGGGGTGAGCAGTTCTTC
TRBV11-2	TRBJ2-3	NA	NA	CASSLSQDHFTDTQYF	TGTGCCAGCAGCTTAAGCCAGGATCACTTCACAGATACGCAGTATTTT
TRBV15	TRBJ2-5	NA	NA	CATSALETQYF	TGTGCCACCAGCGCATTGGAGACCCAGTACTTC
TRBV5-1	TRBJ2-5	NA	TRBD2	CASSGGLAFETQYF	TGCGCCAGCAGCGGCGGACTAGCCTTCGAGACCCAGTACTTC
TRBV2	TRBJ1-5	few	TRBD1	CASSDAQGLGQPQHF	TGTGCCAGCAGTGATGCACAGGGGTTAGGTCAGCCCCAGCATTTT
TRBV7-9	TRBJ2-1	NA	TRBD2	CASSLGLAENNEQFF	TGTGCCAGCAGCTTGGGGCTAGCGGAAAACAATGAGCAGTTCTTC
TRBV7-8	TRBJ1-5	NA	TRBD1	CASSAGTGVSNQPQHF	TGTGCCAGCAGCGCCGGGACAGGAGTTAGCAATCAGCCCCAGCATTTT
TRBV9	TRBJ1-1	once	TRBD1	CASSVEGQGRTEAFF	TGTGCCAGCAGCGTAGAGGGACAGGGGAGGACTGAAGCTTTCTTT
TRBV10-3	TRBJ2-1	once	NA	CAIVLGAGHNEQFF	TGTGCCATCGTCCTGGGCGCGGGCCACAATGAGCAGTTCTTC
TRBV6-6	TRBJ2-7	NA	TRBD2	CASAGLGVYEQYF	TGTGCCAGCGCCGGACTAGGTGTTTACGAGCAGTACTTC
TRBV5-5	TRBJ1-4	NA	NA	CASTHGTDSSWGEKLFF	TGTGCCAGCACCCACGGAACAGACAGCAGTTGGGGGGAAAAACTGTTTTTT
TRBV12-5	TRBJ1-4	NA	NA	CASGLALGSEKLFF	TGTGCTAGTGGTTTGGCCCTAGGGAGTGAAAAACTGTTTTTT
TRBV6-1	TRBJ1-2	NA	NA	CASSEGGIYYGYTF	TGTGCCAGCAGTGAAGGGGGGATTTACTATGGCTACACCTTC
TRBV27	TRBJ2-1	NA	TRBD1	CASSPSRQGIYNEQFF	TGTGCCAGCAGTCCCTCCCGACAGGGTATCTACAATGAGCAGTTCTTC
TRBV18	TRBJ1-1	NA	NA	CASSPYRAGNTEAFF	TGTGCCAGCTCACCATACAGGGCTGGGAACACTGAAGCTTTCTTT
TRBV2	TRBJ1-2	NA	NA	CASSEGRTYYGYTF	TGTGCCAGCAGTGAAGGACGTACCTACTATGGCTACACCTTC
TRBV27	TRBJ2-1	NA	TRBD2	CASRPTGTSGAGDEQFF	TGTGCCAGCAGACCAACCGGGACTAGCGGGGCAGGGGATGAGCAGTTCTTC
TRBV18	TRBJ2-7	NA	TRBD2	CASSLRLAGDTYEQYF	TGTGCCAGCTCACTGAGGTTAGCGGGGGATACCTACGAGCAGTACTTC
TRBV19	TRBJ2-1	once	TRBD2	CASSTSPGLAFYNEQFF	TGTGCCAGTAGTACCTCACCGGGACTAGCCTTCTACAATGAGCAGTTCTTC
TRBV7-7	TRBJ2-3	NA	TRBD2	CASSTGLAGVLDTQYF	TGTGCTAGCAGCACCGGACTAGCGGGAGTATTAGATACGCAGTATTTT
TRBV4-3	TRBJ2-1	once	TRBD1	CASSQGTPDRGYNEQFF	TGCGCCAGCAGCCAAGGAACCCCGGACAGGGGCTACAATGAGCAGTTCTTC
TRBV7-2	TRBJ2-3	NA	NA	CASSLQGGRSTDTQYF	TGTGCCAGCAGCTTACAAGGCGGCAGGAGCACAGATACGCAGTATTTT
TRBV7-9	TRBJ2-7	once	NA	CASSLEDGVARSSYEQYF	TGTGCCAGCAGCTTAGAAGATGGAGTAGCACGCAGCTCCTACGAGCAGTACTTC
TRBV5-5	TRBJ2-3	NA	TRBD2	CASSLGASGTTDTQYF	TGTGCCAGCAGCTTGGGGGCTAGCGGGACCACAGATACGCAGTATTTT
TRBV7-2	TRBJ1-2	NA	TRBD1	CASSLDWGQSSYGYTF	TGTGCCAGCAGCTTAGATTGGGGACAGAGTTCCTATGGCTACACCTTC
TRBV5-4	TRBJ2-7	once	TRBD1	CASSDEGQALPYEQYF	TGTGCCAGCAGCGACGAGGGACAGGCCTTACCCTACGAGCAGTACTTC
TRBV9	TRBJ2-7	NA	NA	CASSVGMGREYEQYF	TGTGCCAGCAGCGTAGGGATGGGGCGTGAGTACGAGCAGTACTTC